The next 15 T cell receptor beta chains were all read from a single sample in a study of T cell responses to AZD1222 COVID-19 vaccine (dated by TCRdb to the early 2020s). The label giving this sample's time point can be read as: about 28 days (+/-7) after the second vaccine dose. The library was obtained by the immunoSEQ multiplex PCR assay. Here the immuneACCESS table is served through TCRdb, limited to in-frame sequences with V and J called. Missing clones are a known gap in these copies; in checked studies unresolved V genes cover under half, and the rest lacks a known reason. The sample table lists about 180,000 clones, roughly 94% of them with a count of one. The biggest ten clones account for roughly 1.5% of the sample. Source: peripheral blood, taken 28 days after the second AZD1222 dose. The receptors here all came from an adult who received the AZD1222 COVID-19 vaccine.

The chain has TRBV25-1 and TRBJ2-7; D may be TRBD1 or TRBD2 (5 bases each). Deletions cut 2 bases from V and 9 bases from J, with 23 bases between. The CDR3 contains 16 residues. Germline CDR1 is MGHDK and CDR2 is SYGVNS. This CDR3 reads CASSETTGLGEGGQYF. The CDR3 DNA is TGTGCCAGCAGTGAAACTACCGGACTGGGGGAAGGAGGGCAGTACTTC.

The CDR3 nucleotides read TGTGCCAGCAGTGAACCCGGGACAGGGCTATACGAGCAGTACTTC. This gives the protein CASSEPGTGLYEQYF. The V gene is TRBV2, the J gene TRBJ2-7; 9 nucleotides align to TRBD1. Germline V gene lookup returns CDR1 SNHLY and CDR2 FYNNEI. V lost 2 bases and J lost 4; bases outside the gene matches: 6. The CDR3 is 15 amino acids. Filled out from reference TRBV2 and TRBJ2-7, the complete variable domain reads EPEVTQTPSHQVTQMGQEVILRCVPISNHLYFYWYRQILGQKVEFLVSFYNNEISEKSEIFDDQFSVERPDGSNFTLKIRSTKLEDSAMYFCASSEPGTGLYEQYFGPGTRLTVT.

The chain links TRBV15 to TRBJ2-1; D unclear. Between the trimmed V and J ends, which lost 8 bases and 0 bases, there was a span of 17 bases. The CDR3 covers 16 residues. CDR1 LNHNV and CDR2 YYDKDF come from the germline V gene (reference sequence). The CDR3 loop is CATDRAAASSYNEQFF. The CDR3 DNA sequence: TGTGCCACCGACCGTGCCGCCGCTAGCTCCTACAATGAGCAGTTCTTC.

The V and J genes are TRBV18 and TRBJ1-6; 8 bases match TRBD1. The length of the CDR3 is 16 residues. The V gene's germline CDR1 is KGHSH and CDR2 LQKENI. V shed 4 bases, J shed 9 bases, and the junction held 11 bases outside the gene matches. The CDR3 DNA is TGTGCCAGCTCACAAACCGGAGACAGGGGCGGTTCACCCCTCCACTTT. It yields the protein CASSQTGDRGGSPLHF.

A single count supports this clone. V is TRBV5-1 and J is TRBJ2-1; 8 positions match TRBD2. This CDR3 is built from 17 residues. Germline values: CDR1 SGHRS, CDR2 YFSETQ. The V and J ends lost 4 bases and 3 bases, in that order; junction bases with no gene match: 12. This CDR3 is CASSPGGSRVGYNEQFF. CDR3 sequence (DNA): TGCGCCAGCAGCCCGGGGGGGAGTAGGGTTGGCTACAATGAGCAGTTCTTC.

This chain joins TRBV28 and TRBJ2-1, with 9 bases fitting TRBD1. Germline-derived CDR1 and CDR2 are MDHEN and SYDVKM. This CDR3 is built from 15 residues. The V gene end was trimmed by 6 bases and the J gene end by 7 bases; junction bases not matched to a gene: 10. CDR3 region: CASSSQGAGLNEQFF. The CDR3, as DNA: TGTGCCAGCAGCTCACAGGGGGCGGGTTTGAATGAGCAGTTCTTC.

There are a few counts of this clone. The rearrangement joins TRBV5-8 to TRBJ1-5, with D perhaps matching TRBD1 (5 bases). Germline V gene lookup returns CDR1 SGHTS and CDR2 YDEGEE. Trimming removed 0 bases at V and 2 bases at J, with 9 bases between. The CDR3 has 15 amino acids. The CDR3 reads CASSLAGARNQPQHF. The CDR3 bases are TGTGCCAGCAGCTTGGCCGGGGCGCGCAATCAGCCCCAGCATTTT.

This clone was recorded a few times. V usage is TRBV5-1 and J usage is TRBJ2-7; D remains ambiguous. The V gene's germline CDR1 is SGHRS and CDR2 YFSETQ. The CDR3 length is 14 residues. The ends were cut back, 3 bases at V and 2 bases at J, with 12 bases in the middle. CDR3 nucleotide sequence: TGCGCCAGCAGCTCCCATGCAGAAACCTACGAGCAGTACTTC. Its translation: CASSSHAETYEQYF.

This clone has only one observation. V and J are TRBV4-3 and TRBJ2-1, with 10 bases aligning to TRBD2. The germline V gene has CDR1 LGHNA and CDR2 YSLEER. The CDR3 sequence is 16 residues long. Losses at the gene ends were 0 bases for V and 9 bases for J; bases not matched to a gene: 8. The CDR3 loop is CASSQDLASGGLEQFF. CDR3 DNA: TGCGCCAGCAGCCAAGATTTGGCTAGCGGGGGCCTTGAGCAGTTCTTC.

V is TRBV7-9 and J is TRBJ2-1, with a weak D call TRBD1 (5 bases). The CDR3 is 14 amino acids. Germline V lookup: CDR1 SEHNR, CDR2 FQNEAQ (reference sequence). V lost 1 base to trimming and J lost 8 bases, with 12 bases between them. This chain's CDR3 is CASSLVLGADEQFF. The CDR3 coding sequence is TGTGCCAGCAGCTTAGTCCTAGGGGCGGATGAGCAGTTCTTC.

The chain employs TRBV24-1 and TRBJ2-5; 9 bases line up with TRBD1. This CDR3 has 15 residues. Germline CDR1 is KGHDR and CDR2 is SFDVKD. V was pared by 4 bases and J by 5 bases, with 7 bases of the junction left unmatched. CDR3 nucleotides: TGTGCCACCAGTGACCCCAGGACAGGGGACGAGACCCAGTACTTC. Translating it yields CATSDPRTGDETQYF.

The CDR3 spells CASSLGQGATSYEQYF. The DNA for the CDR3 is TGTGCCAGCAGCTTAGGACAGGGGGCCACCTCCTACGAGCAGTACTTC. This chain joins TRBV11-2 and TRBJ2-7; 10 bases agree with TRBD1. The CDR3 runs to 16 residues. Germline CDR1 and CDR2: SGHAT and FQNNGV. After removal of 1 base from V and 0 bases from J, the junction contained 3 bases not matched to a gene.

The chain recombines TRBV4-3 with TRBJ1-2; the D is unclear. Looked up from germline, CDR1 is LGHNA and CDR2 is YSLEER. The CDR3 consists of 14 residues. Deletions cut 0 bases from V and 5 bases from J, with 10 bases between. This chain's CDR3 is CASSQDRSAYGYTF. The CDR3 DNA reads TGCGCCAGCAGCCAAGACCGCAGTGCTTATGGCTACACCTTC.

The CDR3 loop reads CASSLLGLTTDTQYF. In DNA form, the CDR3 reads TGTGCCAGCAGCTTATTGGGTCTAACCACAGATACGCAGTATTTT. This chain uses TRBV7-6 with TRBJ2-3, with D unresolved. This CDR3 is 15 amino acids long. The germline V and J ends were trimmed by 2 bases and 2 bases, with 11 bases remaining between them. Germline values: CDR1 SGHVS, CDR2 FNYEAQ. The variable domain in full, completed from reference TRBV7-6 and TRBJ2-3, reads GAGVSQSPRYKVTKRGQDVALRCDPISGHVSLYWYRQALGQGPEFLTYFNYEAQQDKSGLPNDRFSAERPEGSISTLTIQRTEQRDSAMYRCASSLLGLTTDTQYFGPGTRLTVL.

The chain is built from TRBV9 and TRBJ2-1, with 11 bases identical to TRBD2. The ends lost 3 bases at V and 9 bases at J; junction bases unmatched: 8. CDR1 and CDR2 from the germline V gene are SGDLS and YYNGEE. CDR3 length: 15 amino acids. CDR3 region: CASSALAGGRSEQFF. DNA for the CDR3: TGTGCCAGCAGCGCATTAGCGGGGGGGCGGAGTGAGCAGTTCTTC.